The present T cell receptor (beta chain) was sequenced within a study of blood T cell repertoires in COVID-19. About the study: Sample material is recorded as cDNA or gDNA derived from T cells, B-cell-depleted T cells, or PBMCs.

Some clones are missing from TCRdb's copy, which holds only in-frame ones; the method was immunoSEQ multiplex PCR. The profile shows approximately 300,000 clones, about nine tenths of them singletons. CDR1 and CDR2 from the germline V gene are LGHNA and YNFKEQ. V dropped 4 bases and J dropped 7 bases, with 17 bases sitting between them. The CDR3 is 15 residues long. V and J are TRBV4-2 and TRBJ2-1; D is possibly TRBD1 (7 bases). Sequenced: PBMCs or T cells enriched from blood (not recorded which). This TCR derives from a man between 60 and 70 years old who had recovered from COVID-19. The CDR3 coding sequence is TGTGCCAGCAGCCCGGGGGCAGGGGGTAATAATGAGCAGTTCTTC. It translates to CASSPGAGGNNEQFF.